This T cell receptor beta chain was documented in a study of T cell repertoires in cytomegalovirus infection (dated by TCRdb to about 2019). For context, the study as a whole: Donor HLA type was relevant to the analysis, as public TCR beta signatures indicated carriage of CMV infection together with the matching HLA type.

Study-wide findings and limitations: The ex vivo response was dominated by HLA-C-restricted CMV-specific TCR beta clonotypes, and the single most frequent clonotype in two of eight donors was supplied by these HLA-C-restricted clonotypes. In both this cohort and an independent cohort of more than 350 donors, the cumulative frequency of public TCR beta family members distinguished carriers of CMV infection plus the relevant HLA type.

Trimming removed 1 base from V and 3 bases from J, leaving 13 bases between the germline ends. In the germline V gene, CDR1 corresponds to SGHTA and CDR2 to FQGNSA. The CDR3, cysteine through phenylalanine, is 16 amino acids long. Kept here is only the CDR3 DNA, which spans 48 bases and is read in frame from base 1. This clonotype was detected only a few times. Its target antigen remains unknown. Per-nucleotide qualities are absent, and no much larger clonotype sits a single base away. Reads for this sample came from an Illumina HiSeq 1500. TCRdb took the public reads, trimmed them with fastp at Q25, ran MiXCR for clone calling and kept in-frame beta chains. Each CDR3 protein appears once, grouped with its most common genes and DNA. Present in this sample are about 300,000 distinct CDR3 sequences, about a quarter of which were seen just once. Clones ranked in the top ten supply about 15% of the sample.

The receptor was isolated from a human donor in good health (CMV status not recorded). Some clones in this sample may be carry-over from other donors' samples. The specimen was PBMCs. The chain couples TRBV7-2 to TRBJ2-4; the D gene is perhaps TRBD1 or TRBD2, each of them matching over 5 bases. The CDR3 is CASSLGWGRGKNIQYF. The DNA is as follows: TGTGCCAGCAGCTTAGGTTGGGGGAGAGGCAAAAACATTCAGTACTTC.